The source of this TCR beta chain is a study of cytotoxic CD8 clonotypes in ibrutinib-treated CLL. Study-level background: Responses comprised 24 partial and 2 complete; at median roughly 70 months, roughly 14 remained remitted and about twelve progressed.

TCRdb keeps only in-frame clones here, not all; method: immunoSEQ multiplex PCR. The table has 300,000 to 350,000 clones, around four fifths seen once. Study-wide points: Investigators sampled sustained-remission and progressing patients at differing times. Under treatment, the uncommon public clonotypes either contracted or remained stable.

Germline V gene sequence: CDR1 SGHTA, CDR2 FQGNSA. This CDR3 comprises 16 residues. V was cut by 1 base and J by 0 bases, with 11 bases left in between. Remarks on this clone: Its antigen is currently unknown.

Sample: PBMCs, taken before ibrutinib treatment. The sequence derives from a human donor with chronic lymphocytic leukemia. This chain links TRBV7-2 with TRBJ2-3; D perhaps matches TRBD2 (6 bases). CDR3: CASSLVGGTSTDTQYF. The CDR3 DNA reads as TGTGCCAGCAGCTTAGTCGGCGGGACCAGCACAGATACGCAGTATTTT.